This T cell receptor (beta chain) emerged from a study of beta chain features in type 1 diabetes. A word on this clone: Its antigen is still unknown.

All of the isolated RNA was reverse transcribed, so expressed TCRB transcripts were sequenced. Here immunoSEQ multiplex PCR was the method, and the copy in TCRdb shows in-frame clones only, minus some. This table holds roughly 500,000 clones, over 9.5% found once. Overall study findings and caveats: A cDNA-based sequencing approach could over-represent cells with high TCR expression. Reduced insertions and increased deletions marked VDJ junctions in type 1 diabetes patients. Unsettled here was the matter of whether HLA type influences TCRB rearrangement.

V lost 1 base and J 6 bases, leaving 14 bases between the germline ends. In germline, CDR1 is SGHDN, CDR2 FVKESK. The CDR3 is 15 amino acids. One heparinised draw of blood, averaging around 120 mL, came from each donor. The source is a woman aged 18-29 years in good health. The chain combines TRBV14 with TRBJ2-3; no firm D call. The sequencing sample was made of naive CD4+ T cells from blood. The CDR3 sequence: CASSQVGVGQDTQYF. The CDR3 nucleotides read TGTGCCAGCAGCCAAGTAGGTGTGGGCCAGGATACGCAGTATTTT. Drawing the rest from reference TRBV14 and TRBJ2-3, the complete variable domain is EAGVTQFPSHSVIEKGQTVTLRCDPISGHDNLYWYRRVMGKEIKFLLHFVKESKQDESGMPNNRFLAERTGGTYSTLKVQPAELEDSGVYFCASSQVGVGQDTQYFGPGTRLTVL.